This T cell receptor beta chain was obtained from a study of cytomegalovirus exposure and HLA in healthy donors. Study-wide context: Researchers found that roughly 80% of 350 to 500 genotyped donors fell within the Caucasian-associated ancestry cluster.

Points from the study as a whole: It was reported that TCR beta sequences correctly inferred the HLA-A and HLA-B alleles for most subjects.

Note on this clone: As yet, its antigen is unknown.

The PCR was carried out with 60 Vbeta primers and 13 Jbeta primers. This table comes from immunoSEQ multiplex PCR, and its TCRdb copy is limited to in-frame clones, with some not included. Among about 150,000 clones listed, 76% were seen once. The sequencing input was PBMCs. This TCR came from a male donor in good health and CMV-seronegative.

CDR3 sequence reads: CAWSPNLAGGPHEQYF. The DNA for the CDR3 is TGTGCCTGGAGCCCGAACTTAGCGGGAGGACCCCACGAGCAGTACTTC. This chain joins TRBV30 and TRBJ2-7; 10 bases map to TRBD2. This CDR3 region has 16 residues. Trimming removed 3 bases from V and 5 bases from J; junction bases left unmatched: 13. Germline CDR1 is GTSNPN and CDR2 is SVGIG (reference sequence).